The clone carrying this T cell receptor (beta chain) was counted ten times or more. Indicated time point: newly diagnosed GD, antithyroid drugs for less than 3 months. The TCR library was made from RNA that had been extracted from PBMCs in TRIzol. Construction of the TCR beta libraries employed iRepertoire HTBI primers in conjunction with Arm-PCR of CDR3 regions. TCRdb used MiXCR to reprocess the multiplex PCR reads, holding one entry per CDR3 protein. The table lists about 530,000 distinct CDR3 sequences, 15% to 20% of them singletons. The data originate from a study of regulatory T cells in long-lasting Graves disease. CDR1 and CDR2 (germline): SGDLS, YYNGEE. V was pared by 5 bases and J by 6 bases, with 17 bases between. The length of the CDR3 is 15 residues. The same specimen was also included in a second study, on T cells in Graves' hyperthyroidism and ophthalmopathy. From that report: RT-PCR in the first round (using the HTBI primer set) targeted the TCR CDR3.

The V gene is TRBV9, the J gene TRBJ1-4; D is unclear. The receptor was isolated from a woman aged 35-60 years with Graves disease. Here the sequenced sample was peripheral blood mononuclear cells (PBMCs), taken at new diagnosis, from a patient treated with antithyroid drugs. The chain's CDR3 is CASRPRTWKDEKLFF. CDR3 nucleotide sequence: TGTGCCAGCAGGCCACGCACTTGGAAGGATGAAAAACTGTTTTTT. Based on the CDR3 plus reference TRBV9 and TRBJ1-4, the full variable domain is DSGVTQTPKHLITATGQRVTLRCSPRSGDLSVYWYQQSLDQGLQFLIQYYNGEERAKGNILERFSAQQFPDLHSELNLSSLELGDSALYFCASRPRTWKDEKLFFGSGTQLSVL.